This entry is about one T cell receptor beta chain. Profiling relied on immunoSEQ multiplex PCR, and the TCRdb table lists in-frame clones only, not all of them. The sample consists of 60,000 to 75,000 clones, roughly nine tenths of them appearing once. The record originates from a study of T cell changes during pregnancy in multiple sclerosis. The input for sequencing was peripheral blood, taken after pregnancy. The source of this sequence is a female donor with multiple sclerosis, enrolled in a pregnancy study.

In DNA, the CDR3 is TGTGCCAGCAGTTTCGCCCGGACTGGGAGGCAGGAAAAACTGTTTTTT. Translated: CASSFARTGRQEKLFF. The chain carries TRBV28 and TRBJ1-4, with D unresolved. V dropped 3 bases and J dropped 8 bases, with 19 bases sitting between them. CDR3 length equals 16 residues. The germline CDR1 and CDR2 sequences are MDHEN and SYDVKM.